Listed below are T cell receptor beta chains from one sample, sequenced in a study of blood T cells in healthy people across ages. A single record per CDR3 protein comes from TCRdb applying MiXCR to the 5' RACE reads. The repertoire holds about 1,500,000 distinct CDR3 sequences, approximately 38% seen once, with 7.9% in the top ten. The sample was blood. These receptors were collected from a woman aged 18-30 years in good health. The conserved cysteine and the conserved F or W are not part of the CDR3 here. Fields, in order: clone size, J gene, V gene, CDR3 protein. Rows may omit the clone size; those that give it use once, few, many or a size class.

>NA|TRBJ2-5|TRBV20-1
SARILGGIPAGETQY
>NA|TRBJ2-4|TRBV28
ASRKPPGQGSQY
>few|TRBJ2-7|TRBV7-9
ASSLRPGGKPHEQY
>few|TRBJ2-3|TRBV3-1
ASSRRGGGRTDTQY
>NA|TRBJ1-2|TRBV5-1
ASSLRAGPTNYGYT
>NA|TRBJ2-1|TRBV11-2
ASSLAPAREQF
>few|TRBJ2-3|TRBV10-2
ASLAGRTDTQY
>NA|TRBJ2-7|TRBV2
ASAQIYEQY
>NA|TRBJ1-1|TRBV20-1
SARDGAGGTEAF
>NA|TRBJ2-7|TRBV20-1
SARDGGTRSYEQY
>NA|NA|TRBV19
ASSIQGRGEQY